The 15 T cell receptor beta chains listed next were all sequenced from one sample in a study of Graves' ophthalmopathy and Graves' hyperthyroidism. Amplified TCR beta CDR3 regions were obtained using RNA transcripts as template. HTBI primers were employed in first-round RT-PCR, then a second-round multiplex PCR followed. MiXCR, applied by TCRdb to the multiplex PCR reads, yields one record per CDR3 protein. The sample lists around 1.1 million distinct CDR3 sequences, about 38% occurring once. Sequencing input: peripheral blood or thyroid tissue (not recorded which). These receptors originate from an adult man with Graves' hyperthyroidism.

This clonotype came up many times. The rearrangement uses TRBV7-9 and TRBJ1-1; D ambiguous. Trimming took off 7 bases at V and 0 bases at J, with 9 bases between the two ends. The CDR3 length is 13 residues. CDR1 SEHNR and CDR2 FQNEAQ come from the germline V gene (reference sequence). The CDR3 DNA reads TGTGCCAGCATCCCAAATCTGAACACTGAAGCTTTCTTT. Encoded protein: CASIPNLNTEAFF.

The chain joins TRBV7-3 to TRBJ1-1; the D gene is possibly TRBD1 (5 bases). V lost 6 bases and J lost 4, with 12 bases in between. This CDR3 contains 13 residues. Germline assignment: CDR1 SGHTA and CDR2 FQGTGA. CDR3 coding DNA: TGTGCCAGCAGGGCGGGGGGTGGCACTGAAGCTTTCTTT. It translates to CASRAGGGTEAFF.

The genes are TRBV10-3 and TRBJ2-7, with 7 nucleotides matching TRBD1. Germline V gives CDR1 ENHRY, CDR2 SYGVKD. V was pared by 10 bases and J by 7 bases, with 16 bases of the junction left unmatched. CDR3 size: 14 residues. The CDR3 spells CATGDRRVTGEQYF. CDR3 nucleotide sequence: TGTGCCACCGGGGACAGAAGGGTCACCGGGGAGCAGTACTTC.

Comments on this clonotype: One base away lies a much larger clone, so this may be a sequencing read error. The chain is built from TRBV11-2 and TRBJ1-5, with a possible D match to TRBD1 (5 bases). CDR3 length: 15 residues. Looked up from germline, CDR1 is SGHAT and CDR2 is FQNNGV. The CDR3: CASSLGGKTNQPRHF. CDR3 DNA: TGTGCCAGCAGCCTCGGGGGAAAGACTAATCAGCCCCGGCATTTT.

CDR3 in amino acids: CASSRTGVNSGELFF. DNA of the CDR3: TGTGCCAGCAGTCGGACGGGGGTGAATTCCGGGGAGCTGTTTTTT. This sequence joins TRBV12-3 or TRBV12-4 and TRBJ2-2; the D gene is possibly TRBD2 (6 bases). V was clipped by 5 bases and J by 6 bases, with 16 bases between them. This CDR3 has 15 amino acids.

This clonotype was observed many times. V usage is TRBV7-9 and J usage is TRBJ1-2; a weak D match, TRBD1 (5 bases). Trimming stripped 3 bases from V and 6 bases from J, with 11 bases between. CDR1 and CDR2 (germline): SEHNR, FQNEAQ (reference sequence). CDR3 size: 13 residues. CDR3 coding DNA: TGTGCCAGCAGCTTTCGGGGGGAGGATGGCTACACCTTC. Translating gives CASSFRGEDGYTF.

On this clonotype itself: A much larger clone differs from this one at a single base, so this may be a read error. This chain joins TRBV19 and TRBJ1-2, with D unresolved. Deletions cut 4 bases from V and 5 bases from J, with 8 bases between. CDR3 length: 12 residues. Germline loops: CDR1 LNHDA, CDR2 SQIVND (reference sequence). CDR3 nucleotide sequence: TGTGCCAGTAGTACAGACGGATATGGCTACACCTTC. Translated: CASSTDGYGYTF. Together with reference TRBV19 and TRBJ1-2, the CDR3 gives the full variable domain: DGGITQSPKYLFRKEGQNVTLSCEQNLNHDAMYWYRQDPGQGLRLIYYSQIVNDFQKGDIAEGYSVSREKKESFPLTVTSAQKNPTAFYLCASSTDGYGYTFGSGTRLTVV.

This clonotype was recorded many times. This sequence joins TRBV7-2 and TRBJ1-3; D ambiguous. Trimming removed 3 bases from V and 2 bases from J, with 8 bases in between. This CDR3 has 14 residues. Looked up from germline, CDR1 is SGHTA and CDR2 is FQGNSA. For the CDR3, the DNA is TGTGCCAGCAGCTTCGGAGTGCCTGGAAACACCATATATTTT. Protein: CASSFGVPGNTIYF.

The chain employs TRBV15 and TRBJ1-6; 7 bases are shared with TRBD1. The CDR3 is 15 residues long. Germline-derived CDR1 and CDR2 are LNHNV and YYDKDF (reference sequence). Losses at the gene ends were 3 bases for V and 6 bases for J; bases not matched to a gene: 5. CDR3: CATSSETGPNSPLHF. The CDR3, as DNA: TGTGCCACCAGCAGTGAGACAGGGCCTAATTCACCCCTCCACTTT.

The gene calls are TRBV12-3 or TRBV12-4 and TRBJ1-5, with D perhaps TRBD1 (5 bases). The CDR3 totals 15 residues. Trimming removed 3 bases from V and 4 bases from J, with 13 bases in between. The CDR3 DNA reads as TGTGCCAGCAGTTTGTCCAGGGCCGGTAATCAGCCCCAGCATTTT. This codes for CASSLSRAGNQPQHF.

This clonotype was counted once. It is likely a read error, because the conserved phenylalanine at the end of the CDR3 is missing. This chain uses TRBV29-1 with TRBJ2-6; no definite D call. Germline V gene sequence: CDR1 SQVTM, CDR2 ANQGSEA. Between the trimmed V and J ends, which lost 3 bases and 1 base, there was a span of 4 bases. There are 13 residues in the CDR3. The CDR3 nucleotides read TGCAGCGTTGAGCAATCTGGGGCCAACGTCCTGACTCCA. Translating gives CSVEQSGANVLTP.

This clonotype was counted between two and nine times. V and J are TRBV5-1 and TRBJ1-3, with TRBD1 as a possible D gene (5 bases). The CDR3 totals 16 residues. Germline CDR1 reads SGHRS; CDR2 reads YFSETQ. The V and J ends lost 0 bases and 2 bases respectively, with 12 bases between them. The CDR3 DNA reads TGCGCCAGCAGCTTGGCCAGACCAGGGACTGGAAACACCATATATTTT. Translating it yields CASSLARPGTGNTIYF. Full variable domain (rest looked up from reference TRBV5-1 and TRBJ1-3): KAGVTQTPRYLIKTRGQQVTLSCSPISGHRSVSWYQQTPGQGLQFLFEYFSETQRNKGNFPGRFSGRQFSNSRSEMNVSTLELGDSALYLCASSLARPGTGNTIYFGEGSWLTVV.

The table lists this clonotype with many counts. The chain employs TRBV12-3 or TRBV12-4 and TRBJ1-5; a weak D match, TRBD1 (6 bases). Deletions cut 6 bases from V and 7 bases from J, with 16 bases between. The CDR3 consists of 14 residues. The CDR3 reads CASRPGPDSQPQHF. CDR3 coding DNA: TGTGCCAGCAGGCCCGGACCGGACAGCCAGCCCCAGCATTTT.

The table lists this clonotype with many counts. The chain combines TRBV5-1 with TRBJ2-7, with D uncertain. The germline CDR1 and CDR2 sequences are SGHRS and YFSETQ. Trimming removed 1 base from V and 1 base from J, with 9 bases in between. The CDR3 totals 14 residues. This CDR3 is CASSLSQVSYEQYF. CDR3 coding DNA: TGCGCCAGCAGCTTGAGTCAGGTTTCCTACGAGCAGTACTTC.

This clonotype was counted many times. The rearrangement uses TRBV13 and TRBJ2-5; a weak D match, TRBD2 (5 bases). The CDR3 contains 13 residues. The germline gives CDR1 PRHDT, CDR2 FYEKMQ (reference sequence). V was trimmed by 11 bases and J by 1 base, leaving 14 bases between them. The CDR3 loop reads CAGGRLPQETQYF. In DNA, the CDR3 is TGTGCCGGAGGACGCCTACCCCAAGAGACCCAGTACTTC.